Listed below are T cell receptor beta chains from one sample, sequenced in a study of cytomegalovirus exposure and HLA in healthy donors. Generated by immunoSEQ multiplex PCR, the TCRdb table keeps only in-frame clones and is missing some. This sample has roughly 120,000 clones; roughly 9.9% occur once, and the top ten carry roughly 3%. Sequencing input: PBMCs. The receptors here all came from a man younger than 45 in good health and CMV-seronegative. CDR3s include the opening cysteine and the closing phenylalanine or tryptophan. D genes are given only for firm matches. For some rows the clone size is stated as once, few or many, or as a class when expanded; others skip it.

clone_size	d_call	v_call	j_call	cdr3_nt	cdr3_aa
NA	TRBD1	TRBV28	TRBJ1-2	TGTGCCAGCACCTTGGGACAGGAGAACTATGGCTACACCTTC	CASTLGQENYGYTF
NA	NA	TRBV6-6	TRBJ2-2	TGTGCCAGTCGGAGGGAAAAGGCCACCGGGGAGCTGTTTTTT	CASRREKATGELFF
few	NA	TRBV20-1	TRBJ1-1	TGCGGGGGGTGGGCGAACACTGAAGCTTTCTTT	CGGWANTEAFF
NA	NA	TRBV4-1	TRBJ2-1	TGCGCCAGCAGCCAAGATCTCCTTGAGCAGTTCTTC	CASSQDLLEQFF
NA	NA	TRBV5-1	TRBJ2-1	TGCGCCAGCAGCGCCAGCGGAGGATACAATGAGCAGTTCTTC	CASSASGGYNEQFF
few	NA	TRBV11-3	TRBJ2-1	TGTGCCAGCAGCCCATTTTGGGAGCCGGGGAACAATGAGCAGTTCTTC	CASSPFWEPGNNEQFF
few	TRBD1	TRBV9	TRBJ2-7	TGTGCCAGCAGCGTAGTTCTCACCGGGACAGGGGCCAACGAGCAGTACTTC	CASSVVLTGTGANEQYF
NA	NA	TRBV5-4	TRBJ1-6	TGTGCCAGCAGCTTGCTCGGAGGGTTCGTTAATTCACCCCTCCACTTT	CASSLLGGFVNSPLHF
NA	NA	TRBV27	TRBJ2-7	TGTGCCAGCAGTCCGTCTTCCGGGACAAGTTACTACGAGCAGTACTTC	CASSPSSGTSYYEQYF
few	NA	TRBV7-9	TRBJ2-1	TGTGCCAGCAGCTTGGGAGATGAGCAGTTCTTC	CASSLGDEQFF
few	TRBD2	TRBV10-3	TRBJ2-2	TGTGCCATCAGTGGGACTAGCGGGTACACCGGGGAGCTGTTTTTT	CAISGTSGYTGELFF
few	TRBD1	TRBV27	TRBJ2-7	TGTGCCAGCAGGGGACAGGGCAGGCCCTACGAGCAGTACTTC	CASRGQGRPYEQYF
few	NA	TRBV5-1	TRBJ2-1	TGCGCCAGCAGCAACAGGGTTTACAATGAGCAGTTCTTC	CASSNRVYNEQFF
few	NA	TRBV4-1	TRBJ2-7	TGCGCCAGCAGCCAAGCATCTACAGATACCTACGAGCAGTACTTC	CASSQASTDTYEQYF
NA	NA	TRBV27	TRBJ2-1	TGTGCCAGCAGACAGAGGGGGAGCTCCTACAATGAGCAGTTCTTC	CASRQRGSSYNEQFF
NA	TRBD1	TRBV5-1	TRBJ2-5	TGCGCCAGCAGCACCGGGACAGGGACGATCCAAGAGACCCAGTACTTC	CASSTGTGTIQETQYF
NA	NA	TRBV18	TRBJ1-3	TGTGCCAGCTCACCACCTTCCGATGCCGGGGGAAACACCATATATTTT	CASSPPSDAGGNTIYF
few	NA	TRBV6-5	TRBJ1-2	TGTGCCAGCAGTACCCGTCAGTCTAACTATGGCTACACCTTC	CASSTRQSNYGYTF
few	NA	TRBV5-4	TRBJ2-7	TGTGCCAGCAGCGGCGGGGAGGGGGCCTACGAGCAGTACTTC	CASSGGEGAYEQYF
few	NA	TRBV15	TRBJ1-2	TGTGCCACCAGCAGAGATTACTCGGTCAGGGCCACCTATGGCTACACCTTC	CATSRDYSVRATYGYTF
few	NA	TRBV4-3	TRBJ1-1	TGCGCCAGCAGCCGCCAGGAGGGGACTAGATCTTTCTTT	CASSRQEGTRSFF
few	TRBD2	TRBV7-8	TRBJ2-7	TGTGCCAGCAGCGATGTTCCCGGGACTAGCTACGAGCAGTACTTC	CASSDVPGTSYEQYF
few	NA	TRBV7-8	TRBJ1-4	TGTGCCAGCAGCTTGGGGGGGGAAAAACTGTTTTTT	CASSLGGEKLFF
few	TRBD2	TRBV4-2	TRBJ2-5	TGTGCCAGCAGCCAGAGATTGCCTGGCGGGAGATGGGAGACCCAGTACTTC	CASSQRLPGGRWETQYF
NA	TRBD2	TRBV2	TRBJ2-1	TGTGCCAGCAGTGAAAGGGCCGCGACTAGCGGGTTCTACAATGAGCAGTTCTTC	CASSERAATSGFYNEQFF
NA	NA	TRBV9	TRBJ2-7	TGTGCCAGCAGCATTGGGACACTGAGTTACGAGCAGTACTTC	CASSIGTLSYEQYF
NA	NA	TRBV19	TRBJ2-1	TGTGCCAGTAGTCGCAGGCCGTCCTACAATGAGCAGTTCTTC	CASSRRPSYNEQFF
NA	NA	TRBV18	TRBJ1-5	TGTGCCAGCTCACCCTCGTGGGGCAGCAATCAGCCCCAGCATTTT	CASSPSWGSNQPQHF
few	NA	TRBV5-1	TRBJ1-1	TGCGCCAGCAGCACGGACGGCGGGGACACTGAAGCTTTCTTT	CASSTDGGDTEAFF
few	TRBD1	TRBV5-6	TRBJ1-3	TGTGCCAGCAGCACGGGGCCCGGGACAGTCCTTGGAAACACCATATATTTT	CASSTGPGTVLGNTIYF
NA	NA	TRBV19	TRBJ2-3	TGTGCCAGTAGGAGTGAGGGCTTGGGCACAGATACGCAGTATTTT	CASRSEGLGTDTQYF
few	NA	TRBV6-5	TRBJ1-5	TGTGCCAGCAGACCGGGGGAGGGAATACAGCCCCAGCATTTT	CASRPGEGIQPQHF
once	NA	TRBV7-2	TRBJ2-7	TGTGCCAGCAGCTTTGACTACTACGAGCAGTACTTC	CASSFDYYEQYF
NA	NA	TRBV6-1	TRBJ2-3	TGTGCCAGCAGTGAAGGAGCCGCCACGGATACGCAGTATTTT	CASSEGAATDTQYF
NA	TRBD2	TRBV11-3	TRBJ2-2	TGTGCCAGCAGCTTAAGGATACTAGCGGGCGTCACCGGGGAGCTGTTTTTT	CASSLRILAGVTGELFF
few	TRBD1	TRBV4-3	TRBJ2-5	TGCGCCAGCAGCCAGGGGAGACAGGGGGTCGAGACCCAGTACTTC	CASSQGRQGVETQYF
few	TRBD1	TRBV7-2	TRBJ2-7	TGTGCCAGCAGCCGACAGGGGGTGGGGGAGCAGTACTTC	CASSRQGVGEQYF
NA	NA	TRBV6-5	TRBJ2-7	TGTGCCAGCAGTTACTCGTCGACAGGGGAGGGCTACGAGCAGTACTTC	CASSYSSTGEGYEQYF
NA	NA	TRBV28	TRBJ2-7	TGTGCCAGCAAAGAGGTTGTGAGCTCCTACGAGCAGTACTTC	CASKEVVSSYEQYF
NA	TRBD1	TRBV7-9	TRBJ2-1	TGTGCCAGCACCGGACAGGTAGCCGGGTACAATGAGCAGTTCTTC	CASTGQVAGYNEQFF
NA	TRBD1	TRBV5-1	TRBJ2-7	TGCGCCAGCAGCTTTCACGGGGGACAGGGCTACGAGCAGTACTTC	CASSFHGGQGYEQYF
few	TRBD2	TRBV5-4	TRBJ2-7	TGTGCCAGCAGTGCACCGGGACTAGCGGCTTACGAACAGTACTTC	CASSAPGLAAYEQYF
NA	TRBD2	TRBV7-6	TRBJ2-5	TGTGCCAGCAGCCGGGTGGCGGGAGAAGAGACCCAGTACTTC	CASSRVAGEETQYF
NA	NA	TRBV29-1	TRBJ2-1	TGCAGCCTCCTTGGCGGTTCCTACAATGAGCAGTTCTTC	CSLLGGSYNEQFF
few	NA	TRBV18	TRBJ2-5	TGTGCCAGCTCACCGGTAGGAGGGCCGAAAGAGACCCAGTACTTC	CASSPVGGPKETQYF
few	TRBD1	TRBV16	TRBJ1-2	TGTGCCAGCAGCCATGCGACAGGGGGCGGCTATGGCTACACCTTC	CASSHATGGGYGYTF
NA	NA	TRBV10-1	TRBJ2-2	TGCGCCAGCTGCGCGAACACCGGGGAGCTGTTTTTT	CASCANTGELFF
NA	NA	TRBV9	TRBJ1-3	TGTGCCAGCAGCCCCCTGACAGGCTCTGGAAACACCATATATTTT	CASSPLTGSGNTIYF
NA	TRBD1	TRBV7-2	TRBJ1-1	TGTGCCAGCAGCATCCACAGGGGGCTGGAAGCTTTCTTT	CASSIHRGLEAFF
few	NA	TRBV25-1	TRBJ1-4	TGTGCCAGCAGTCCCCGATGGAGAGCAACTAATGAAAAACTGTTTTTT	CASSPRWRATNEKLFF
NA	TRBD1	TRBV7-8	TRBJ2-1	TGTGCCAGCAGCTTGAAGGGGGCGAGCTCCTACAATGAGCAGTTCTTC	CASSLKGASSYNEQFF